These T cell receptor beta chains were read from a single sample in a study of human T cells and chemical hapten exposure. TCRdb re-derived calls from the RACE reads in MiXCR, one entry per CDR3 protein. This table holds more than 300,000 distinct CDR3 sequences, 4.5% to 6% found once. This specimen was whole blood, taken in connection with sensitization to the hapten diphenylcyclopropenone (DPC). These receptors all stem from a woman aged 50 to 60 with alopecia areata. Some clones in this sample may be carry-over from other donors' samples. Both conserved end residues are part of each CDR3. Fields, in order: V gene, clone size, J gene, D gene, CDR3 protein, CDR3 DNA. A D gene is named only where the DNA matches it firmly. Not every row has a clone size; where given, it reads once, few, many or a size class.

v_gene: TRBV19; abundance: few; j_gene: TRBJ2-1; d_gene: .; CDR3aa: CASSAGLTLKDEQFF; CDR3nt: TGTGCCAGTAGTGCGGGACTGACCCTTAAGGATGAGCAGTTCTTC
v_gene: TRBV2; abundance: .; j_gene: TRBJ1-1; d_gene: .; CDR3aa: CASSEPLRAGVNTEAFF; CDR3nt: TGTGCCAGCAGTGAACCCCTTAGGGCGGGGGTGAACACTGAAGCTTTCTTT
v_gene: TRBV12-5; abundance: many; j_gene: TRBJ2-4; d_gene: .; CDR3aa: CASGHRVAKNIQYF; CDR3nt: TGTGCTAGTGGCCACAGGGTAGCCAAAAACATTCAGTACTTC
v_gene: TRBV5-6; abundance: .; j_gene: TRBJ1-1; d_gene: .; CDR3aa: CASSLARSGVVRNTEAFF; CDR3nt: TGTGCCAGCAGCTTGGCGAGGTCAGGGGTAGTTAGGAACACTGAAGCTTTCTTT
v_gene: TRBV6-6; abundance: .; j_gene: TRBJ2-3; d_gene: .; CDR3aa: CASSFKGDTQYF; CDR3nt: TGTGCCAGCAGTTTCAAGGGAGATACGCAGTATTTT
v_gene: TRBV5-6; abundance: many; j_gene: TRBJ1-2; d_gene: .; CDR3aa: CASNTSTSGYTF; CDR3nt: TGTGCCAGCAACACCAGTACGTCTGGCTACACCTTC
v_gene: TRBV14; abundance: few; j_gene: TRBJ1-1; d_gene: .; CDR3aa: CASSHSSFMGTEAFF; CDR3nt: TGTGCCAGCAGCCACTCGTCGTTTATGGGCACTGAAGCTTTCTTT
v_gene: TRBV11-2; abundance: many; j_gene: TRBJ2-3; d_gene: .; CDR3aa: CASSSRPYRDPDTQYF; CDR3nt: TGTGCCAGCAGCTCCCGACCCTACAGGGATCCAGATACGCAGTATTTT
v_gene: TRBV12-3/TRBV12-4; abundance: few; j_gene: TRBJ2-7; d_gene: .; CDR3aa: CASSLWNGASEQYF; CDR3nt: TGTGCCAGCAGTTTATGGAACGGGGCGTCGGAGCAGTACTTC
v_gene: TRBV29-1; abundance: many; j_gene: TRBJ2-3; d_gene: .; CDR3aa: CSVEVGSTDTQYF; CDR3nt: TGCAGCGTTGAAGTTGGGTCCACAGATACGCAGTATTTT
v_gene: TRBV29-1; abundance: many; j_gene: TRBJ2-3; d_gene: .; CDR3aa: CSVIGGEGRTDTQYF; CDR3nt: TGCAGCGTAATCGGCGGGGAAGGGAGGACAGATACGCAGTATTTT
v_gene: TRBV13; abundance: many; j_gene: TRBJ2-7; d_gene: .; CDR3aa: CASSSGETGSYEQYF; CDR3nt: TGTGCCAGCAGCTCCGGAGAAACCGGGTCTTACGAGCAGTACTTC
v_gene: TRBV29-1; abundance: many; j_gene: TRBJ1-5; d_gene: TRBD1; CDR3aa: CSVWTGEGQPQHF; CDR3nt: TGCAGCGTCTGGACAGGGGAGGGCCAGCCCCAGCATTTT
v_gene: TRBV7-2; abundance: many; j_gene: TRBJ2-7; d_gene: TRBD2; CDR3aa: CASSLRDGRNDEQYF; CDR3nt: TGTGCCAGCAGCTTGAGGGACGGGAGGAACGACGAGCAGTACTTC